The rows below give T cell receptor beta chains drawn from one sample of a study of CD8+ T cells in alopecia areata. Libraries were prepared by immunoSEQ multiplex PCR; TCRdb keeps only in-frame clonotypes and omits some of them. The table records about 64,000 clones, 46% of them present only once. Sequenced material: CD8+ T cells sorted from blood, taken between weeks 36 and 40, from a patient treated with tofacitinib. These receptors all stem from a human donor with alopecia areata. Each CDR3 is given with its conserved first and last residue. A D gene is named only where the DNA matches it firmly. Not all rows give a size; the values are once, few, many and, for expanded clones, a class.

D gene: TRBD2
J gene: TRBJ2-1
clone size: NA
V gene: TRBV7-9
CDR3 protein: CASSSRASGNSYNEQFF
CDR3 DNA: TGTGCCAGCAGCTCCCGGGCTAGCGGTAACTCCTACAATGAGCAGTTCTTC

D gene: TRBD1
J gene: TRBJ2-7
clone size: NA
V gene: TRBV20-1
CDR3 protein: CSAGQYEQYF
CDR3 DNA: TGCAGTGCGGGACAGTACGAGCAGTACTTC

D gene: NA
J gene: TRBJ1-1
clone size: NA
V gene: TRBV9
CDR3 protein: CASRKILNTEAFF
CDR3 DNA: TGTGCCAGCCGGAAGATATTGAACACTGAAGCTTTCTTT

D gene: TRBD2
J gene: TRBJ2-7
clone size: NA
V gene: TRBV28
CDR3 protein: CASSLLLAGESYEQYF
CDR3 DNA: TGTGCCAGCAGTTTATTACTAGCGGGGGAGTCCTACGAGCAGTACTTC

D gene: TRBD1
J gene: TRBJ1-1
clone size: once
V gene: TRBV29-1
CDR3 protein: CSVLGTAPEAFF
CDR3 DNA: TGCAGCGTCTTGGGGACAGCTCCTGAAGCTTTCTTT

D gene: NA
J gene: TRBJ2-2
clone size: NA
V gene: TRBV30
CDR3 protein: CAWSVAGLGDLFF
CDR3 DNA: TGTGCCTGGAGTGTGGCGGGGCTAGGGGACCTGTTTTTT

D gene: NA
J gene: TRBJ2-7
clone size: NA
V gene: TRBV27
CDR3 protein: CASSYARATYEQYF
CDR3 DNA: TGTGCCAGCAGTTATGCCAGGGCGACCTACGAGCAGTACTTC

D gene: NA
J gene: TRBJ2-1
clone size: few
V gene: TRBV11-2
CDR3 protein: CASSLRGEQFF
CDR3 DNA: TGTGCCAGCAGTCTGAGAGGTGAGCAGTTCTTC

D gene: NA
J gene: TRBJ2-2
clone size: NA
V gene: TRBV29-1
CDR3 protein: CSVGADTGELFF
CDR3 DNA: TGCAGCGTTGGGGCGGATACCGGGGAGCTGTTTTTT

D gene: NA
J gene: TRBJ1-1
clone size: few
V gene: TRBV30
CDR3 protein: CAWSRMNTEAFF
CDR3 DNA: TGTGCCTGGAGCAGAATGAACACTGAAGCTTTCTTT

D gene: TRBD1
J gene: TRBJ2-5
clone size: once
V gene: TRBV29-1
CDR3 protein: CSVGRGLIETQYF
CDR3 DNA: TGCAGCGTTGGTAGGGGGCTGATAGAGACCCAGTACTTC

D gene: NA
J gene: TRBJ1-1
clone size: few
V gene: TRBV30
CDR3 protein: CAWPGGPNTEAFF
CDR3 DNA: TGTGCCTGGCCTGGAGGCCCGAACACTGAAGCTTTCTTT

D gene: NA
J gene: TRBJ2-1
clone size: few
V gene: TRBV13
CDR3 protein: CASSPRKYNEQFF
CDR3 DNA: TGTGCCAGCAGCCCCCGGAAGTACAATGAGCAGTTCTTC

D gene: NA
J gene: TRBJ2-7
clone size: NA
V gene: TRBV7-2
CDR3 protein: CASSFGRGYEQYF
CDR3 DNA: TGTGCCAGCAGCTTCGGCCGGGGATACGAGCAGTACTTC

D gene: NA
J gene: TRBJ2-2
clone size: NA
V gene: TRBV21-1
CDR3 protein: CASSLRTDSRLGTGELFF
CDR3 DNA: TGTGCCAGCAGCCTCCGGACAGACTCTAGACTCGGCACCGGGGAGCTGTTTTTT

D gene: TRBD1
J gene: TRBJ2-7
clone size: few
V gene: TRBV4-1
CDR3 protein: CASSQVRQGAYEQYF
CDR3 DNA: TGCGCCAGCAGCCAAGTGAGGCAGGGGGCTTACGAGCAGTACTTC

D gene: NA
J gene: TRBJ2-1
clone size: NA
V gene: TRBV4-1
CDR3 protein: CASSQEARGDEQFF
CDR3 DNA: TGCGCCAGCAGCCAAGAAGCTCGAGGCGATGAGCAGTTCTTC

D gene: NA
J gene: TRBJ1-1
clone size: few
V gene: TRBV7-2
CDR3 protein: CASSLAQGMNTEAFF
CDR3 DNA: TGTGCCAGCAGCTTAGCGCAAGGGATGAACACTGAAGCTTTCTTT

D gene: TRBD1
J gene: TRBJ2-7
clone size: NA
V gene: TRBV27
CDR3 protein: CASRQGQVDEQYF
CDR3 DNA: TGTGCCAGCCGGCAGGGACAGGTGGACGAGCAGTACTTC

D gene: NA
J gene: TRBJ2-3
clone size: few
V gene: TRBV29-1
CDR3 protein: CSVPAHGPDTQYF
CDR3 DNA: TGCAGCGTTCCGGCCCATGGCCCAGATACGCAGTATTTT

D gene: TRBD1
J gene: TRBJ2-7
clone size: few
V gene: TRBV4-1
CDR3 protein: CASSPKATGGYLEQYF
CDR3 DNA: TGCGCCAGCAGCCCCAAGGCGACAGGGGGCTACTTGGAGCAGTACTTC

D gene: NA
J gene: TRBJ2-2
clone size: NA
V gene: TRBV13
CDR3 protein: CASSPRVAGELFF
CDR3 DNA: TGTGCCAGCAGCCCCAGGGTCGCCGGGGAGCTGTTTTTT

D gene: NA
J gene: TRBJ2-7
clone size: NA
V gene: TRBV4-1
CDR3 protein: CASSPRQDQGYEQYF
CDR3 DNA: TGCGCCAGCAGCCCGAGACAGGACCAGGGCTACGAGCAGTACTTC

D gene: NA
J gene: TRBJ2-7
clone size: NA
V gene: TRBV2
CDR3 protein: CASSEGWSYEQYF
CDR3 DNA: TGTGCCAGCAGCGAGGGGTGGTCCTACGAGCAGTACTTC

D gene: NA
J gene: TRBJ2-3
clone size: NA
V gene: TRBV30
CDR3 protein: CAWSTGQGGDTQYF
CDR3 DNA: TGTGCCTGGAGTACAGGACAGGGAGGGGATACGCAGTATTTT

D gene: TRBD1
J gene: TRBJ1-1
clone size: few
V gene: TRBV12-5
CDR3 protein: CASGGDSAEAFF
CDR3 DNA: TGTGCTAGTGGTGGGGACAGCGCTGAAGCTTTCTTT

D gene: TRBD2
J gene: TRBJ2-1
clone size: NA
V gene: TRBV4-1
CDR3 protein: CASSNVGGSSYNEQFF
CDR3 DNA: TGCGCCAGCAGTAACGTAGGCGGGAGCTCCTACAATGAGCAGTTCTTC

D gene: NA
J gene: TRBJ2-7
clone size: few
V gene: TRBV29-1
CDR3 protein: CSVVPSSYEQYF
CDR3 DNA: TGCAGCGTTGTTCCTAGCTCCTACGAGCAGTACTTC

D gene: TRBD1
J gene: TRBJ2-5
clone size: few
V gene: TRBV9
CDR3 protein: CASSVGDRGRETQYF
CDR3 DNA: TGTGCCAGCAGCGTGGGGGACAGGGGACGAGAGACCCAGTACTTC

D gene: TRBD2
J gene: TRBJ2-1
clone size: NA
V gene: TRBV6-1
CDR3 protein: CASSTSVVGNEQFF
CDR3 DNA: TGTGCCAGCAGTACTAGCGTGGTGGGCAATGAGCAGTTCTTC

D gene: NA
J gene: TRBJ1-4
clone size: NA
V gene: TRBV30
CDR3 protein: CAWSFPDGRNEKLFF
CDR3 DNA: TGTGCCTGGAGTTTCCCAGACGGAAGGAATGAAAAACTGTTTTTT

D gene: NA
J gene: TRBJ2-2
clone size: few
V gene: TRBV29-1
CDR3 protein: CSVLAENTGELFF
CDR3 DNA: TGCAGCGTCCTGGCGGAGAACACCGGGGAGCTGTTTTTT

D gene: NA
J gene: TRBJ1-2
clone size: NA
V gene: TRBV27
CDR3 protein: CASANYYGYTF
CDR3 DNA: TGTGCCAGCGCTAACTACTATGGCTACACCTTC

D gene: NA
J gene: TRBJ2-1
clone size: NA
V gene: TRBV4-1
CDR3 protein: CASSPRQGEQFF
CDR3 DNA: TGCGCCAGCAGCCCCCGGCAGGGTGAGCAGTTCTTC

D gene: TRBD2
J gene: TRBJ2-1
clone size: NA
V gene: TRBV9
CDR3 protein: CASSVGREGPLNNEQFF
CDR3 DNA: TGTGCCAGCAGCGTAGGGCGGGAGGGCCCCCTGAACAATGAGCAGTTCTTC

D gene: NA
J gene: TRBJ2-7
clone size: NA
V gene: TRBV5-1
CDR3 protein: CASSPDGRGAYEQYF
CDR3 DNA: TGCGCCAGCAGCCCGGATGGGAGGGGGGCCTACGAGCAGTACTTC

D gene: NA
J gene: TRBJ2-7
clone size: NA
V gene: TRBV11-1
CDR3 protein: CASSLGSYEQYF
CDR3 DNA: TGTGCCAGCAGCTTAGGTAGCTACGAGCAGTACTTC

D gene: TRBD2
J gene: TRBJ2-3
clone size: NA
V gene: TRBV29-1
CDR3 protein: CSGTLAGVPDTQYF
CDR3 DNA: TGCAGCGGCACACTAGCGGGAGTTCCAGATACGCAGTATTTT

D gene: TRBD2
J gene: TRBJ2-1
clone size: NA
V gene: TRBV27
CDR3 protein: CACGRSSGIYNEQFF
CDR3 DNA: TGTGCCTGTGGACGATCTAGCGGGATCTACAATGAGCAGTTCTTC

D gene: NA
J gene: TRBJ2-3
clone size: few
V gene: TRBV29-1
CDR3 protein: CSAVDPEGVDTQYF
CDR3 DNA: TGCAGCGCCGTGGACCCCGAGGGGGTAGATACGCAGTATTTT

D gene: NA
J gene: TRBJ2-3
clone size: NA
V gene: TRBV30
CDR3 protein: CAWSLIAADTQYF
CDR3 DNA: TGTGCCTGGAGTTTGATAGCCGCAGATACGCAGTATTTT

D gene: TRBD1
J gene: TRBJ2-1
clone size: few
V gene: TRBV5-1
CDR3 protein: CASSLELAGGRNEQFF
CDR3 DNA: TGCGCCAGCAGCTTGGAGTTGGCAGGGGGCAGGAATGAGCAGTTCTTC

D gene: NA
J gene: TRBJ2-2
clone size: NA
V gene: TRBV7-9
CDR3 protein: CASSPPPGSTGELFF
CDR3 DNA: TGTGCCAGCAGCCCCCCGCCGGGGAGCACCGGGGAGCTGTTTTTT

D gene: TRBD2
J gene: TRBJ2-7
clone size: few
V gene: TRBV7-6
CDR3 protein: CASSPQAGGPFYEQYF
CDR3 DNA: TGTGCCAGCAGCCCCCAAGCGGGAGGGCCCTTCTACGAGCAGTACTTC

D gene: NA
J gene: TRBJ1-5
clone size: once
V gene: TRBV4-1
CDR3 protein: CASSPLLGGDNQPQHF
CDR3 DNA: TGCGCCAGCAGCCCGCTCTTGGGGGGTGACAATCAGCCCCAGCATTTT

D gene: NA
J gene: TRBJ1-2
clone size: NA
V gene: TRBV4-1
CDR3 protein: CASSQVNGQQSYTF
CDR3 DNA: TGCGCCAGCAGCCAAGTTAACGGACAACAAAGCTACACCTTC